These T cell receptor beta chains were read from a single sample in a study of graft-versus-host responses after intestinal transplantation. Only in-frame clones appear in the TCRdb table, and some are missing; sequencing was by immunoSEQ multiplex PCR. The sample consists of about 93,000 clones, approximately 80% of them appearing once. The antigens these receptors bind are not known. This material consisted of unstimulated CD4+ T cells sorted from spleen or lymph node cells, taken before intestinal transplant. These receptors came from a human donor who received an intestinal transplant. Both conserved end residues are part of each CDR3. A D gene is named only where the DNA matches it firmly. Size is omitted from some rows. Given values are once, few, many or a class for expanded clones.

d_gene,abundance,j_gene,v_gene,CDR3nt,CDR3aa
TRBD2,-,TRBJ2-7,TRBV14,TGTGCCAGCAGCCGAGGGACTAGCGGGGGGGCCTCCTACGAGCAGTACTTC,CASSRGTSGGASYEQYF
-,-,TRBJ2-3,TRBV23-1,TGCGCCAGCATTTCGGACCCTAGCGCGTACGGGACAGATACGCAGTATTTT,CASISDPSAYGTDTQYF
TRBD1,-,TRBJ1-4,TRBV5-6,TGTGCCAGCAGCCCGGGGGACAGGGGGAATGAAAAACTGTTTTTT,CASSPGDRGNEKLFF
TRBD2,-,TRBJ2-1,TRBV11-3,TGTGCCAGCAGCGGTCCGGGACTAGCGGGAAACGAGCAGTTCTTC,CASSGPGLAGNEQFF
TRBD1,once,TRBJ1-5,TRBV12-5,TGTGCTAGTGGTTTAGGTCGACAGGGTAATCAGCCCCAGCATTTT,CASGLGRQGNQPQHF
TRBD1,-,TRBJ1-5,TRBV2,TGTGCCAGCAGGGACAGGGCCGGACAGCCCCAGCATTTT,CASRDRAGQPQHF
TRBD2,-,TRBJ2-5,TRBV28,TGTGCCAGCAGTTTATCCTTGCCTAGCGGACCCCAAGAGACCCAGTACTTC,CASSLSLPSGPQETQYF
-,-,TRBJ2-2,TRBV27,TGTGCCAGCAGTTTATCCGCCGGGAACACCGGGGAGCTGTTTTTT,CASSLSAGNTGELFF
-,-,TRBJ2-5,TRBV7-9,TGTGCCAGCAGCTTACCTCAAGAGACCCAGTACTTC,CASSLPQETQYF
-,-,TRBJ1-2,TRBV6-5,TGTGCCAGCAGTTACTCAAGGGGTGGAGGCTACACCTTC,CASSYSRGGGYTF
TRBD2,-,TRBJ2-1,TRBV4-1,TGCGCCAGCAGCCAAGGGACTAGCTCCTACAATGAGCAGTTCTTC,CASSQGTSSYNEQFF
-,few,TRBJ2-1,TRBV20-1,TGCAGTGCTCCTAGCAATGAGCAGTTCTTC,CSAPSNEQFF
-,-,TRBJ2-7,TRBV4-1,TGCGCCAGCAGCCGCGGGGAGGGCAGGGGGCTCTCCGAGCAGTACTTC,CASSRGEGRGLSEQYF
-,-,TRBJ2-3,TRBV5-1,TGCGCCAGCAGCTCCGGACAGGGAGGGACAGATACGCAGTATTTT,CASSSGQGGTDTQYF
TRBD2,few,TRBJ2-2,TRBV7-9,TGTGCCAGCAGTGGCGGTAGCGGGCATACCGGGGAGCTGTTTTTT,CASSGGSGHTGELFF
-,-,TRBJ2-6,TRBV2,TGTGCCAGCAGTGTCTCGAGCTCTGGGGCCAACGTCCTGACTTTC,CASSVSSSGANVLTF
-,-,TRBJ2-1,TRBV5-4,TGTGCCAGCAGCTTGGATGGGTCAGGGTTACCGAATGAGCAGTTCTTC,CASSLDGSGLPNEQFF
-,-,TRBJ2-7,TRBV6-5,TGTGCCAGCAGAATACAGGGGGGGTCCTACGAGCAGTACTTC,CASRIQGGSYEQYF
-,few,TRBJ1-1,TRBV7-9,TGTGCCAGCAGACCCGACAGGTACAACACTGAAGCTTTCTTT,CASRPDRYNTEAFF
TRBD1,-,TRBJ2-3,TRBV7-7,TGTGCCAGCAGCATCGGACAGGGAATCACAGATACGCAGTATTTT,CASSIGQGITDTQYF
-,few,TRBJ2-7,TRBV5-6,TGTGCCAGCAGCTTGTCGCCGGACCGAAAGCGGAGCTTC,CASSLSPDRKRSF
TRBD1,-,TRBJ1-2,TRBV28,TGTGCCAGCAGTGTAGACAGGGTAGGAGGCTACACCTTC,CASSVDRVGGYTF
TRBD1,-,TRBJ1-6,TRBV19,TGTGCCAGTGCCCTCCGGGACAGGAATTCACCCCTCCACTTT,CASALRDRNSPLHF
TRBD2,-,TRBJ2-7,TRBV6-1,TGTGCCAGCAGTGAAGTCGCTCCCTCTAGCGGGGCCTACGAGCAGTACTTC,CASSEVAPSSGAYEQYF
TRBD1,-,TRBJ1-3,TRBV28,TGTGCCAGCAGAACTACAGGGGCCGGAAACACCATATATTTT,CASRTTGAGNTIYF
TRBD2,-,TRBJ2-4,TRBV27,TGTGCCAGCAGCATTAGGGGCCCCTTCGCGGGGACTAGCGCCAAAAACATTCAGTACTTC,CASSIRGPFAGTSAKNIQYF
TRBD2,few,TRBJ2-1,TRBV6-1,TGTGCCAGCAGTGGGGGCTTGGCGCGGGGGAGATACAATGAGCAGTTCTTC,CASSGGLARGRYNEQFF
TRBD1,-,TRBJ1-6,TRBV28,TGTGCCAGCAGTCGGGACAGGGGGGCTTCACCCCTCCACTTT,CASSRDRGASPLHF
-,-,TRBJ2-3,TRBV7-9,TGTGCCAGCAGCTCCCGGATTGAGGGAGTGTCAGATACGCAGTATTTT,CASSSRIEGVSDTQYF